These T cell receptor beta chains were read from a single sample in a study of T cell repertoires in cytomegalovirus infection. TCRdb recomputed calls from the reads with MiXCR, one row per CDR3 protein. Here the sample spans a few hundred thousand distinct CDR3 sequences, about 33% being singletons. These receptors have no identified antigens. Source: cultured PBMCs, taken from culture after CMV antigen stimulation. Source of these receptors: a human donor in good health (CMV status not recorded). Some clones in this sample may be carry-over from other donors' samples. The conserved cysteine and the conserved F or W are not part of the CDR3 here. Fields, in order: D gene, V gene, J gene, CDR3 length, CDR3 protein. The D gene is left open where the match is weak.

D: -; V: TRBV5-1; J: TRBJ1-2; length: 10; CDR3: ASSQNRDGYT
D: TRBD2; V: TRBV10-3; J: TRBJ2-7; length: 15; CDR3: AISETSGGEGAYEQY
D: TRBD2; V: TRBV7-3; J: TRBJ2-1; length: 12; CDR3: ASRGLAGDDEQF
D: TRBD2; V: TRBV7-2; J: TRBJ2-5; length: 14; CDR3: ASSLARAGDQETQY
D: -; V: TRBV7-4; J: TRBJ1-2; length: 14; CDR3: ASSFMGVRSDDGYT
D: TRBD1; V: TRBV7-9; J: TRBJ1-1; length: 14; CDR3: ASSRDRGLGSTEAF
D: TRBD2; V: TRBV5-1; J: TRBJ2-1; length: 13; CDR3: ASSLAVAGYNEQF
D: TRBD1; V: TRBV4-1; J: TRBJ1-4; length: 14; CDR3: ASSQDVGTGNEKLF
D: -; V: TRBV7-6; J: TRBJ2-1; length: 13; CDR3: ASSVSGNSYNEQF
D: TRBD1; V: TRBV14; J: TRBJ1-1; length: 12; CDR3: ASSPIDRVTEAF
D: TRBD1; V: TRBV6-2/TRBV6-3; J: TRBJ1-1; length: 12; CDR3: ASRRTGGGTEAF
D: TRBD2; V: TRBV4-1; J: TRBJ2-5; length: 14; CDR3: ASSPLAGPVRETQY
D: -; V: TRBV6-1; J: TRBJ2-3; length: 13; CDR3: ASSPGTLRTDTQY
D: -; V: TRBV7-2; J: TRBJ1-4; length: 14; CDR3: ASSLAGGGYNEKLF
D: TRBD1; V: TRBV10-3; J: TRBJ2-7; length: 11; CDR3: ATRDRGSHEQY
D: TRBD1; V: TRBV7-9; J: TRBJ2-7; length: 12; CDR3: ASSSQGASYEQY
D: TRBD2; V: TRBV6-8; J: TRBJ2-4; length: 16; CDR3: ASSRTSGGGVAKNIQY
D: TRBD2; V: TRBV4-2; J: TRBJ2-1; length: 14; CDR3: ASSQEASGSPVEQF
D: -; V: TRBV6-6; J: TRBJ2-7; length: 13; CDR3: ASSYGQGSSYEQY
D: -; V: TRBV7-2; J: TRBJ2-3; length: 11; CDR3: ASNGGYTDTQY
D: TRBD2; V: TRBV27; J: TRBJ2-1; length: 14; CDR3: ASSLVPSGSYNEQF
D: TRBD1; V: TRBV10-3; J: TRBJ2-3; length: 13; CDR3: AIRTGTGATDTQY
D: TRBD1; V: TRBV12-3/TRBV12-4; J: TRBJ1-2; length: 11; CDR3: ASGMGDRDGYT
D: -; V: TRBV19; J: TRBJ2-1; length: 15; CDR3: ASSIRVARVSYNEQF
D: -; V: TRBV11-2; J: TRBJ2-3; length: 17; CDR3: ASSLSESPLRGDTDTQY
D: -; V: TRBV7-2; J: TRBJ1-1; length: 14; CDR3: ASSFDRDSMNTEAF
D: -; V: TRBV6-8; J: TRBJ2-1; length: 16; CDR3: ASSYSRDRDRQGNEQF
D: -; V: TRBV7-2; J: TRBJ2-1; length: 11; CDR3: ASSRDSADEQF
D: -; V: TRBV12-3/TRBV12-4; J: TRBJ2-1; length: 10; CDR3: ASSSRVSEQF
D: -; V: TRBV28; J: TRBJ1-2; length: 11; CDR3: ASSFSFYYGYT
D: -; V: TRBV20-1; J: TRBJ2-1; length: 13; CDR3: SARDVSPGWNEQF
D: -; V: TRBV19; J: TRBJ1-1; length: 13; CDR3: ASSLRDTSNTEAF
D: -; V: TRBV3-1; J: TRBJ2-2; length: 15; CDR3: ASSATSKGGSTGELF
D: TRBD1; V: TRBV27; J: TRBJ1-2; length: 12; CDR3: ASSRTGGNYGYT
D: -; V: TRBV2; J: TRBJ1-1; length: 9; CDR3: ASSADRKAF
D: -; V: TRBV7-2; J: TRBJ1-1; length: 12; CDR3: ASSLEGQNTEAF
D: -; V: TRBV9; J: TRBJ2-3; length: 12; CDR3: ASSVELLLDTQY
D: -; V: TRBV7-6; J: TRBJ1-3; length: 14; CDR3: ASSSPGVQGGDTIY
D: -; V: TRBV29-1; J: TRBJ1-1; length: 12; CDR3: SALGGGLWTEAF
D: -; V: TRBV7-8; J: TRBJ2-5; length: 10; CDR3: ASSRGLETQY
D: TRBD2; V: TRBV7-2; J: TRBJ2-5; length: 14; CDR3: ASSLVAGGPRETQY
D: -; V: TRBV27; J: TRBJ2-1; length: 16; CDR3: ASTEFRTAELGYNEQF
D: TRBD2; V: TRBV7-2; J: TRBJ2-1; length: 13; CDR3: ASSYGTTTYNEQF
D: TRBD2; V: TRBV7-2; J: TRBJ2-3; length: 14; CDR3: ASSLVLAGGKDTQY
D: -; V: TRBV20-1; J: TRBJ1-5; length: 11; CDR3: SAGWGRDQPQH
D: TRBD1; V: TRBV7-2; J: TRBJ1-1; length: 12; CDR3: ASSPPGGRTEAF
D: TRBD1; V: TRBV27; J: TRBJ1-2; length: 14; CDR3: ASTNYGDRGHYGYT
D: TRBD1; V: TRBV5-1; J: TRBJ2-7; length: 12; CDR3: ASRNGTGNYEQY
D: TRBD1; V: TRBV7-2; J: TRBJ2-3; length: 13; CDR3: ASILGQGSADTQY
D: -; V: TRBV7-3; J: TRBJ2-1; length: 13; CDR3: ASNQAGSPYNEQF
D: TRBD2; V: TRBV4-3; J: TRBJ2-3; length: 14; CDR3: ASSLRAGGGTDTQY